One T cell receptor (beta chain) is described in this entry. These data come from a study of shared clonotypes between healthy human individuals. It was into CD45RA+ naive and CD45RA-negative memory subsets that the CD4+ cells were split. The CDR3 extends over 17 amino acids. With V trimmed by 3 bases and J by 0 bases, 7 bases remained unmatched. Per germline, CDR1 SGHTA and CDR2 FQGNSA. The assay ran at deep level. Using immunoSEQ multiplex PCR, the repertoire was profiled, and TCRdb retains in-frame clones only, with some absent. The data show some 2,400,000 clones, 90% to 96% seen once. The sequencing sample was made of naive CD4+ T cells sorted from blood. The subset was: CD45RA+ positively selected. The sequence derives from a man in his late teens or twenties in good health. This chain uses TRBV7-2 with TRBJ2-3; TRBD2 matches at 9 bases. The DNA of the CDR3 is TGTGCCAGCAGCTTGGGACTAGCATTGACTAGCACAGATACGCAGTATTTT. Residues: CASSLGLALTSTDTQYF.